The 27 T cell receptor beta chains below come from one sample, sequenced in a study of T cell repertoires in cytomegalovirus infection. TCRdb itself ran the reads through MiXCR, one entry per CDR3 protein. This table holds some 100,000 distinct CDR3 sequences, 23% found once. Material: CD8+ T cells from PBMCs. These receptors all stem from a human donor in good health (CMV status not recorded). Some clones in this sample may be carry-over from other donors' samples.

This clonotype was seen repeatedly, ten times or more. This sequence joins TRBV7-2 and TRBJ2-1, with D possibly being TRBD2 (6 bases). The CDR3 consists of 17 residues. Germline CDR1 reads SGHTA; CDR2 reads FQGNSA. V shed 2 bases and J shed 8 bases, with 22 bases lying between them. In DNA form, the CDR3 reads TGTGCCAGCAGCTTAACGGTAGCGGAAAGGGCTTCCGATGAGCAGTTCTTC. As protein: CASSLTVAERASDEQFF.

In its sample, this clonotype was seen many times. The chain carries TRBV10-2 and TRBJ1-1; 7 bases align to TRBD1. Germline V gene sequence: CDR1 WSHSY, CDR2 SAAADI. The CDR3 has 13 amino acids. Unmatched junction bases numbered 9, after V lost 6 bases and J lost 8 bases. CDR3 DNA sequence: TGCGCCAGCAGGAGGGACAGTTCGCTAGAAGCTTTCTTT. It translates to CASRRDSSLEAFF.

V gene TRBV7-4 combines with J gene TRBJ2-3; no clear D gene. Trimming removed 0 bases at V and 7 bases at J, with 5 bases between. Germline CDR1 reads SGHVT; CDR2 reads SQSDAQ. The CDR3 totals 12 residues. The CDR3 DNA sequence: TGTGCCAGCAGCTTAGCAGAGTATACGCAGTATTTT. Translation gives CASSLAEYTQYF.

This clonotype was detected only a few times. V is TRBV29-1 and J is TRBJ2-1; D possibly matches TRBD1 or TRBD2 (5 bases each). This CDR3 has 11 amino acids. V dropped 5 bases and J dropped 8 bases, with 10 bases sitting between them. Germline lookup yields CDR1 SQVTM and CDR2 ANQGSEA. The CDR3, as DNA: TGCAGCGTTAGAGGGGATGATGAGCAGTTCTTC. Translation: CSVRGDDEQFF.

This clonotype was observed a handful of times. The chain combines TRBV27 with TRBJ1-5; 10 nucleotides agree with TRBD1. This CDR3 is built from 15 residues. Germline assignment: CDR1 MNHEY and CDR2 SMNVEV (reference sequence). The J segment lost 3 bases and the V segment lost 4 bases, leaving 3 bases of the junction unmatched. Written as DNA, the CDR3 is TGTGCCAGCAGTTCCGGGACAGGGGTCAATCAGCCCCAGCATTTT. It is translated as CASSSGTGVNQPQHF.

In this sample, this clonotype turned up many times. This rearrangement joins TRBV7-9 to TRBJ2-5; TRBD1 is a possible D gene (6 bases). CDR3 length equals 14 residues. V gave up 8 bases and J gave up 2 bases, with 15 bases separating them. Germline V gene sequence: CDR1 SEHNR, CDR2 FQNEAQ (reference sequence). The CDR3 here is CASQPWQGQETQYF. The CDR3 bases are TGTGCCAGCCAACCTTGGCAGGGGCAAGAGACCCAGTACTTC. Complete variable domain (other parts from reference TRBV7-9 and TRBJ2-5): DTGVSQNPRHKITKRGQNVTFRCDPISEHNRLYWYRQTLGQGPEFLTYFQNEAQLEKSRLLSDRFSAERPKGSFSTLEIQRTEQGDSAMYLCASQPWQGQETQYFGPGTRLLVL.

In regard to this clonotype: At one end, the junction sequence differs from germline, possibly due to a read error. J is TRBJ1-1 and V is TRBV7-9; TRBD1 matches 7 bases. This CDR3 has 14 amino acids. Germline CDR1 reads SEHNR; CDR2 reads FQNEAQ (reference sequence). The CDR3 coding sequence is TGTGCCAGCAGCTCCCGACAGGGCCGACCTGAGGCTTTCTTT. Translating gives CASSSRQGRPEAFF.

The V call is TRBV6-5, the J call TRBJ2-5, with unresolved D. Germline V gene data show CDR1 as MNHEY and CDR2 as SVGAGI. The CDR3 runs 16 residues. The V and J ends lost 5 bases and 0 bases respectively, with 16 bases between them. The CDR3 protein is CASSPPPWRNQETQYF. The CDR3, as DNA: TGTGCCAGCAGTCCACCCCCGTGGCGCAACCAAGAGACCCAGTACTTC.

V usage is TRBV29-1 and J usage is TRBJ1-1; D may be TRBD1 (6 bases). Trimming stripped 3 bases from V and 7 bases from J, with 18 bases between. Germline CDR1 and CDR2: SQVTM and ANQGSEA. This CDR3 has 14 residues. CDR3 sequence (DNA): TGCAGCGTTGAGTCGGGTCAGGGGCAGGGTGAAGCTTTCTTT. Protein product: CSVESGQGQGEAFF.

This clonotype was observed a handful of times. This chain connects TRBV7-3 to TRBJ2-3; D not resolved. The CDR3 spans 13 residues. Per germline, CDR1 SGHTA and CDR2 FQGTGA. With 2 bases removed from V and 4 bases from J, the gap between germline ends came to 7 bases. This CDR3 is CASSLLLSDTQYF. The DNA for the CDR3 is TGTGCCAGCAGCTTATTGTTGTCAGATACGCAGTATTTT.

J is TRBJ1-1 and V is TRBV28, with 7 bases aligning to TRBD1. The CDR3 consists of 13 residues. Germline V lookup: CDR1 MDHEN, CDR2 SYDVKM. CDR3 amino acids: CAIRDSANTEAFF. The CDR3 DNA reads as TGTGCAATCCGGGACAGTGCGAACACTGAAGCTTTCTTT.

The CDR3 is CASSRDLGADTQYF. CDR3 DNA sequence: TGTGCCAGCAGCCGGGACCTTGGGGCAGATACGCAGTATTTT. This chain connects TRBV7-3 to TRBJ2-3; perhaps D is TRBD1 or TRBD2 (5 bases each). The CDR3 extends over 14 amino acids. The germline V gene has CDR1 SGHTA and CDR2 FQGTGA. V was shortened by 5 bases and J by 4 bases, with 13 bases between the two germline ends.

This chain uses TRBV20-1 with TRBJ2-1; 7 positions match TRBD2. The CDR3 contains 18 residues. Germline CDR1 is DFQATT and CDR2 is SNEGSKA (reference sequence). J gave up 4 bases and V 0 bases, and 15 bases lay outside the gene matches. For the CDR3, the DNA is TGCAGTGCTAGAGATCCCTCTCGGAGCGGGGCCCTTTACAATGAGCAGTTCTTC. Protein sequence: CSARDPSRSGALYNEQFF.

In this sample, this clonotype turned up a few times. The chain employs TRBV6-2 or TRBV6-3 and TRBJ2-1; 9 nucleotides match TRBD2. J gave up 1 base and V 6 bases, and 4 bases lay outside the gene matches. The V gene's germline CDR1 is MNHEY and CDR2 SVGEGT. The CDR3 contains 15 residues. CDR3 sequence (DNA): TGTGCCAGCAGATTTAGCGGGGGATCCTACAATGAGCAGTTCTTC. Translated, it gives CASRFSGGSYNEQFF.

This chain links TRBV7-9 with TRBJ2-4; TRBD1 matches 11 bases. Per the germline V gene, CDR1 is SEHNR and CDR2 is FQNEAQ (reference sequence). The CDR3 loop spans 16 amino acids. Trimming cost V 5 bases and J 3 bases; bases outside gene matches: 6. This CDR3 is CASSPPGQGDKNIQYF. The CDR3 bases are TGTGCCAGCAGCCCCCCGGGACAGGGGGACAAAAACATTCAGTACTTC.

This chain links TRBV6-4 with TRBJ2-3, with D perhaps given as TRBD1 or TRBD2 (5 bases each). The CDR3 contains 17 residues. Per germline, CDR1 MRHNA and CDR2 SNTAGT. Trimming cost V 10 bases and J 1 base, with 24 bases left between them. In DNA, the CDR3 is TGTGCCAACCCGGACCGGGCCTTAAGAGGGGGCACAGATACGCAGTATTTT. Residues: CANPDRALRGGTDTQYF.

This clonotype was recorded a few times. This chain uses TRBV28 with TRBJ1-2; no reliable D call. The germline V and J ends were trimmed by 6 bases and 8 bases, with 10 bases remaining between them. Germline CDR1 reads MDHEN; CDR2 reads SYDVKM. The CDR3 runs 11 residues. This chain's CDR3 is CASREGSGYTF. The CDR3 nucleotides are TGTGCCAGCAGAGAAGGGAGCGGCTACACCTTC.

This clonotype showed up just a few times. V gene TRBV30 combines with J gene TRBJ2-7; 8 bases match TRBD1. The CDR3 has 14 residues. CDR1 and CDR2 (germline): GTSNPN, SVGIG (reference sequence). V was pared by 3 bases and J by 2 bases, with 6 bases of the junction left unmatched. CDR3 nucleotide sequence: TGTGCCTGGAGAGAGACAGGGGACCCCTACGAGCAGTACTTC. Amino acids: CAWRETGDPYEQYF. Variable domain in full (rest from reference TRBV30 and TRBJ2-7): SQTIHQWPATLVQPVGSPLSLECTVEGTSNPNLYWYRQAAGRGLQLLFYSVGIGQISSEVPQNLSASRPQDRQFILSSKKLLLSDSGFYLCAWRETGDPYEQYFGPGTRLTVT.

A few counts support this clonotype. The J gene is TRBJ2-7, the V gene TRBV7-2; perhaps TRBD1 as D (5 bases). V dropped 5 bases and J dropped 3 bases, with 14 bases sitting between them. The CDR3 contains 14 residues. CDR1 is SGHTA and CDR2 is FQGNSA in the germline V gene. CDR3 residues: CASSPFAGYYEQYF. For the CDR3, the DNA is TGTGCCAGCAGCCCCTTTGCAGGGTACTACGAGCAGTACTTC.

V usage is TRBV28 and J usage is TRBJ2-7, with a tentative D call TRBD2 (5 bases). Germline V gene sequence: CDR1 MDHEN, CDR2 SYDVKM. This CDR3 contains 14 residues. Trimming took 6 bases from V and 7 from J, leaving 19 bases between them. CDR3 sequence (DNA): TGTGCCAGCAGGTCTACGGGATACACTTTTGAGCAGTACTTC. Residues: CASRSTGYTFEQYF.

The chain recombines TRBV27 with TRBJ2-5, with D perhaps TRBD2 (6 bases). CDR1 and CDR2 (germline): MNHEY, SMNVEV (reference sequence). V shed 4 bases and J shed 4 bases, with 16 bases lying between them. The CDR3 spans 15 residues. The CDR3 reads CASSSQRALRETQYF. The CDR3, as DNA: TGTGCCAGCAGTTCCCAGCGGGCCCTCCGAGAGACCCAGTACTTC.

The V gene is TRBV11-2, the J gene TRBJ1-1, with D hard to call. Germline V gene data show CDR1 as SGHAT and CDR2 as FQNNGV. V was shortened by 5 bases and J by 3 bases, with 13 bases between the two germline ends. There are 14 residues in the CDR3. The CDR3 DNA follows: TGTGCCAGCAGCGTCCAAATGTATGACACTGAAGCTTTCTTT. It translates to CASSVQMYDTEAFF.

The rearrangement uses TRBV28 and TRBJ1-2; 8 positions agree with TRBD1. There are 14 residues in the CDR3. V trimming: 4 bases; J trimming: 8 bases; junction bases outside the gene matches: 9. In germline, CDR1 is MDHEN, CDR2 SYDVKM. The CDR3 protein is CASSSRQGFSGYTF. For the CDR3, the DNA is TGTGCCAGCAGTTCTCGACAGGGGTTCAGCGGCTACACCTTC.

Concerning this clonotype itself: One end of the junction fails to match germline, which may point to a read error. CDR3 region: CVSSFGTGEQYF. CDR3 bases: TGTGTCAGCAGCTTCGGGACCGGGGAGCAGTACTTC. This chain connects TRBV5-4 to TRBJ2-7; either TRBD1 or TRBD2 may supply D (5 bases each). The CDR3 contains 12 residues. Germline lookup yields CDR1 SGHNT and CDR2 YYREEE (reference sequence).

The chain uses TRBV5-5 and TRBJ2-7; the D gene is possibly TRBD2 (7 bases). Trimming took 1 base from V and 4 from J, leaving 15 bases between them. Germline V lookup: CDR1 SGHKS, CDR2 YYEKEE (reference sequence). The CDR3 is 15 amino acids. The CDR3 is CASSLRSGGGYEQYF. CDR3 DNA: TGTGCCAGCAGCTTGAGATCGGGGGGCGGTTACGAGCAGTACTTC.

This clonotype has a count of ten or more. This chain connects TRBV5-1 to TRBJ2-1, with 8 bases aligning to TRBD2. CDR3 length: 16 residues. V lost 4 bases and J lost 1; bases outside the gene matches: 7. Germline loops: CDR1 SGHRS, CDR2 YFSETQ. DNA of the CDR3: TGCGCCAGCAGCCTCACCCGGGGGGGATCCTACAATGAGCAGTTCTTC. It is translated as CASSLTRGGSYNEQFF. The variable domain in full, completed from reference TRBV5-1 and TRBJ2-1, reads KAGVTQTPRYLIKTRGQQVTLSCSPISGHRSVSWYQQTPGQGLQFLFEYFSETQRNKGNFPGRFSGRQFSNSRSEMNVSTLELGDSALYLCASSLTRGGSYNEQFFGPGTRLTVL.

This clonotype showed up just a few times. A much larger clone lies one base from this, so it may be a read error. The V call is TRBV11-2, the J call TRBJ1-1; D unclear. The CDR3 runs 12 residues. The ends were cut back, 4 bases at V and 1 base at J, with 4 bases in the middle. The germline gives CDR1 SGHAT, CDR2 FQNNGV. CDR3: CASSSGNTEAFF. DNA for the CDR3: TGTGCCAGCAGCTCAGGGAACACTGAAGCTTTCTTT.